This TCR beta chain was obtained from a study of blood T cells in healthy people across ages. Broader study findings: Compared with aged donors, long-lived donors showed fewer expanded clones, suggesting selection.

The CDR3 has 14 amino acids. The germline CDR1 and CDR2 sequences are SNHLY and FYNNEI. The ends were cut back, 6 bases at V and 0 bases at J, with 11 bases in the middle. This clonotype has a handful of counts. Its cognate antigen is unknown. Using a J-beta primer mix together with a sample-barcoded 5' primer, a second PCR was run for roughly 7 to 12 cycles. TCRdb re-called the 5' RACE reads with MiXCR, one entry per CDR3 protein. The sample shows around 820,000 distinct CDR3 sequences, more than 20% of them seen only once. These data also featured in a second study, about T cells of mothers and their children. That work states: A few healthy Caucasian mothers, along with their six children, served as the donors. Reverse transcription into cDNA received all extracted RNA, at about 1.5 ug per 15 ul. The authors added sample barcodes and 2-4 random nucleotides using the M1S primer of the second PCR.

The sample consisted of blood. The rearrangement uses TRBV2 and TRBJ1-2; D is undetermined. The receptor was derived from a boy between 10 and 17 years old in good health. Written as DNA, the CDR3 is TGTGCCAGCAGCCCAACATATTCTAACTATGGCTACACCTTC. Its protein product is CASSPTYSNYGYTF.